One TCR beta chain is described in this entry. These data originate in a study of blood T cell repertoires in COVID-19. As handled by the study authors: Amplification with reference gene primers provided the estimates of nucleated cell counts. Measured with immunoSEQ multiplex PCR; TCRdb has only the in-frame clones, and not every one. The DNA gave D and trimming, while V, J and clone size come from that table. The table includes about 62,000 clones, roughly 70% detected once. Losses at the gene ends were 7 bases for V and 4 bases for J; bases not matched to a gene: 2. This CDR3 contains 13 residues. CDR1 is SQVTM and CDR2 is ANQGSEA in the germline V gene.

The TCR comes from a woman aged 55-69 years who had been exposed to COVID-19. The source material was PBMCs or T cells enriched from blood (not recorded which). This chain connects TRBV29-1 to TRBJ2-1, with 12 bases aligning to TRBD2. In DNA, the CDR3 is TGCAGCGCTGGACTAGCGGGGTACAATGAGCAGTTCTTC. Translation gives CSAGLAGYNEQFF.